A selection of T cell receptor beta chains follows, all from one sample in a study of PD-L1 blockade in urothelial cancer. Method: immunoSEQ multiplex PCR; TCRdb's copy keeps in-frame clones and lacks some. Of 95,000 to 100,000 clones detected, around 87% appear once; the ten largest clones hold roughly 2%. The material was PBMCs, obtained around atezolizumab (anti-PD-L1) treatment. The receptors here all came from a man between 60 and 75 years old with urothelial cancer. CDR3s include the opening cysteine and the closing phenylalanine or tryptophan. Fields, in order: J gene, V gene, clone size, D gene, CDR3 protein, CDR3 DNA. The D gene is left open where the match is weak. The size field is filled for only some rows; it gives once, few, many or a size class.

j_gene: TRBJ1-2; v_gene: TRBV6-1; abundance: -; d_gene: -; CDR3aa: CASSISGANYGYTF; CDR3nt: TGTGCCAGCAGCATCAGCGGGGCCAACTATGGCTACACCTTC
j_gene: TRBJ2-7; v_gene: TRBV6-6; abundance: -; d_gene: TRBD1; CDR3aa: CASTLGTGDEQYF; CDR3nt: TGTGCCAGCACCCTAGGGACAGGGGACGAGCAGTACTTC
j_gene: TRBJ2-7; v_gene: TRBV7-2; abundance: -; d_gene: TRBD2; CDR3aa: CASSLEWTSSREQYF; CDR3nt: TGTGCCAGCAGCTTAGAGTGGACTAGTTCACGCGAGCAGTACTTC
j_gene: TRBJ2-7; v_gene: TRBV4-1; abundance: -; d_gene: -; CDR3aa: CASSQGGRRDSYEQYF; CDR3nt: TGCGCCAGCAGCCAAGGAGGTCGCAGGGACTCCTACGAGCAGTACTTC
j_gene: TRBJ2-5; v_gene: TRBV4-2; abundance: -; d_gene: -; CDR3aa: CASSQARGEETQYF; CDR3nt: TGTGCCAGCAGCCAAGCCCGGGGAGAAGAGACCCAGTACTTC
j_gene: TRBJ2-5; v_gene: TRBV7-3; abundance: few; d_gene: -; CDR3aa: CASSPGSPRAQYF; CDR3nt: TGTGCCAGCAGCCCCGGTAGCCCCAGGGCCCAGTACTTC
j_gene: TRBJ2-1; v_gene: TRBV11-2; abundance: -; d_gene: -; CDR3aa: CASSSTAGWGSYNEQFF; CDR3nt: TGTGCCAGCAGCTCCACAGCGGGCTGGGGTTCTTACAATGAGCAGTTCTTC
j_gene: TRBJ1-2; v_gene: TRBV6-5; abundance: -; d_gene: TRBD1; CDR3aa: CASSYSWDRGHYGYTF; CDR3nt: TGTGCCAGCAGTTACTCATGGGACAGGGGGCACTATGGCTACACCTTC
j_gene: TRBJ2-3; v_gene: TRBV7-6; abundance: -; d_gene: TRBD2; CDR3aa: CASSPRTSGGYQDTQYF; CDR3nt: TGTGCCAGCAGCCCCCGGACTAGCGGGGGTTATCAAGATACGCAGTATTTT
j_gene: TRBJ1-1; v_gene: TRBV6-5; abundance: once; d_gene: TRBD1; CDR3aa: CASRMDRADTEAFF; CDR3nt: TGTGCCAGCAGGATGGACAGGGCGGACACTGAAGCTTTCTTT
j_gene: TRBJ2-5; v_gene: TRBV2; abundance: -; d_gene: -; CDR3aa: CASSSKQTQYF; CDR3nt: TGTGCCAGCAGTTCTAAACAGACCCAGTACTTC
j_gene: TRBJ1-1; v_gene: TRBV20-1; abundance: once; d_gene: -; CDR3aa: CSAREALEAFF; CDR3nt: TGCAGTGCTAGAGAGGCTTTAGAAGCTTTCTTT
j_gene: TRBJ2-2; v_gene: TRBV4-1; abundance: few; d_gene: -; CDR3aa: CASSQEVDSDTGELFF; CDR3nt: TGCGCCAGCAGCCAAGAGGTAGATTCTGACACCGGGGAGCTGTTTTTT
j_gene: TRBJ2-7; v_gene: TRBV7-6; abundance: -; d_gene: TRBD1; CDR3aa: CASSARGQYEQYF; CDR3nt: TGTGCCAGCAGCGCCAGGGGGCAGTACGAGCAGTACTTC
j_gene: TRBJ2-7; v_gene: TRBV2; abundance: -; d_gene: TRBD1; CDR3aa: CASITGTGSSEQYF; CDR3nt: TGTGCCAGCATCACCGGGACAGGGAGCTCCGAGCAGTACTTC
j_gene: TRBJ2-3; v_gene: TRBV5-4; abundance: -; d_gene: -; CDR3aa: CASSQARGRGTDTQYF; CDR3nt: TGTGCCAGCAGTCAGGCGCGGGGTCGGGGCACAGATACGCAGTATTTT
j_gene: TRBJ2-7; v_gene: TRBV5-4; abundance: -; d_gene: TRBD1; CDR3aa: CASSLFMGQGVKQYF; CDR3nt: TGTGCCAGCAGCTTGTTTATGGGACAGGGAGTTAAGCAGTACTTC
j_gene: TRBJ2-3; v_gene: TRBV5-1; abundance: -; d_gene: TRBD2; CDR3aa: CASNPGRESTDTQYF; CDR3nt: TGCGCCAGCAACCCGGGGCGGGAGTCGACAGATACGCAGTATTTT
j_gene: TRBJ2-3; v_gene: TRBV6-4; abundance: -; d_gene: TRBD2; CDR3aa: CASSDSAGVTDTQYF; CDR3nt: TGTGCCAGCAGTGACTCAGCGGGAGTAACAGATACGCAGTATTTT
j_gene: TRBJ1-1; v_gene: TRBV7-8; abundance: -; d_gene: -; CDR3aa: CASSLALARNTEAFF; CDR3nt: TGTGCCAGCAGCTTAGCGCTAGCCAGGAACACTGAAGCTTTCTTT
j_gene: TRBJ1-3; v_gene: TRBV28; abundance: -; d_gene: -; CDR3aa: CASSPHGGGNTIYF; CDR3nt: TGTGCCAGCAGTCCCCACGGGGGTGGAAACACCATATATTTT
j_gene: TRBJ1-5; v_gene: TRBV5-4; abundance: many; d_gene: -; CDR3aa: CASSPNSNQPQHF; CDR3nt: TGTGCCAGCAGCCCCAATAGCAATCAGCCCCAGCATTTT
j_gene: TRBJ2-2; v_gene: TRBV19; abundance: -; d_gene: TRBD1; CDR3aa: CASTPLLSGGYTGELFF; CDR3nt: TGTGCCAGTACCCCCCTATTGTCAGGGGGCTACACCGGGGAGCTGTTTTTT
j_gene: TRBJ2-3; v_gene: TRBV27; abundance: -; d_gene: TRBD2; CDR3aa: CASSLSRVGGRFTDTQYF; CDR3nt: TGTGCCAGCAGTTTATCTCGAGTCGGCGGGAGGTTCACAGATACGCAGTATTTT
j_gene: TRBJ2-7; v_gene: TRBV7-9; abundance: -; d_gene: -; CDR3aa: CASSLGARTYEQYF; CDR3nt: TGTGCCAGCAGCTTAGGGGCCAGGACCTACGAGCAGTACTTC
j_gene: TRBJ2-3; v_gene: TRBV18; abundance: -; d_gene: TRBD1; CDR3aa: CASSGTGGINF; CDR3nt: TGTGCCAGCTCAGGGACAGGGGGGATCAATTTT
j_gene: TRBJ2-5; v_gene: TRBV29-1; abundance: -; d_gene: TRBD2; CDR3aa: CSVLSRLAGLQETQYF; CDR3nt: TGCAGCGTGCTTAGCCGACTAGCGGGGCTCCAAGAGACCCAGTACTTC
j_gene: TRBJ1-1; v_gene: TRBV15; abundance: -; d_gene: -; CDR3aa: CATSREWGLNTEAFF; CDR3nt: TGTGCCACCAGCAGAGAATGGGGGCTCAACACTGAAGCTTTCTTT
j_gene: TRBJ2-5; v_gene: TRBV6-1; abundance: once; d_gene: TRBD2; CDR3aa: CASSETSSGGPTQETQYF; CDR3nt: TGTGCCAGCAGTGAAACGTCTAGCGGGGGGCCCACCCAAGAGACCCAGTACTTC
j_gene: TRBJ2-7; v_gene: TRBV19; abundance: -; d_gene: TRBD2; CDR3aa: CASRSLAGTYEQYF; CDR3nt: TGTGCCAGTAGGTCACTAGCGGGGACCTACGAGCAGTACTTC
j_gene: TRBJ1-1; v_gene: TRBV2; abundance: -; d_gene: -; CDR3aa: CASSEYTHHTEAFF; CDR3nt: TGTGCCAGCAGTGAATATACACACCACACTGAAGCTTTCTTT
j_gene: TRBJ1-6; v_gene: TRBV5-1; abundance: once; d_gene: TRBD1; CDR3aa: CASSQQGGNSPLHF; CDR3nt: TGCGCCAGCAGCCAACAGGGGGGTAATTCACCCCTCCACTTT
j_gene: TRBJ2-2; v_gene: TRBV19; abundance: once; d_gene: TRBD2; CDR3aa: CASSAPGRARTGELFF; CDR3nt: TGTGCCAGTAGTGCCCCGGGGAGGGCGAGGACCGGGGAGCTGTTTTTT
j_gene: TRBJ2-4; v_gene: TRBV28; abundance: once; d_gene: TRBD1; CDR3aa: CASSPRTGRAKNIQYF; CDR3nt: TGTGCCAGCAGTCCCCGGACAGGGAGGGCCAAAAACATTCAGTACTTC
j_gene: TRBJ2-5; v_gene: TRBV19; abundance: -; d_gene: -; CDR3aa: CASSIQGQETQYF; CDR3nt: TGTGCCAGTAGTATACAGGGGCAAGAGACCCAGTACTTC
j_gene: TRBJ2-3; v_gene: TRBV11-2; abundance: -; d_gene: -; CDR3aa: CASSLTLGGDYSTDTQYF; CDR3nt: TGTGCCAGCAGCTTAACGTTAGGGGGGGATTATAGCACAGATACGCAGTATTTT
j_gene: TRBJ2-1; v_gene: TRBV5-1; abundance: -; d_gene: -; CDR3aa: CASSFGGGNEQFF; CDR3nt: TGCGCCAGCAGCTTCGGAGGAGGCAATGAGCAGTTCTTC
j_gene: TRBJ1-1; v_gene: TRBV5-1; abundance: once; d_gene: TRBD1; CDR3aa: CASSNSGQRNPMNTEAFF; CDR3nt: TGCGCCAGCAGCAATTCGGGACAGCGAAACCCAATGAACACTGAAGCTTTCTTT
j_gene: TRBJ2-1; v_gene: TRBV9; abundance: -; d_gene: -; CDR3aa: CASSADFDEQFF; CDR3nt: TGTGCCAGCAGCGCCGACTTCGATGAGCAGTTCTTC
j_gene: TRBJ2-3; v_gene: TRBV9; abundance: -; d_gene: -; CDR3aa: CASSATGDTQYF; CDR3nt: TGTGCCAGCAGCGCTACAGGGGATACGCAGTATTTT
j_gene: TRBJ2-7; v_gene: TRBV4-1; abundance: -; d_gene: TRBD1; CDR3aa: CASSQVQGKYEQYF; CDR3nt: TGCGCCAGCAGCCAAGTACAGGGGAAGTACGAGCAGTACTTC
j_gene: TRBJ2-7; v_gene: TRBV5-6; abundance: -; d_gene: -; CDR3aa: CASSFGGSGSYEQYF; CDR3nt: TGTGCCAGCAGCTTCGGAGGGTCGGGCTCCTACGAGCAGTACTTC
j_gene: TRBJ1-2; v_gene: TRBV27; abundance: -; d_gene: TRBD1; CDR3aa: CASSLTLTGGYGYTF; CDR3nt: TGTGCCAGCAGTCTCACCTTGACAGGGGGTTATGGCTACACCTTC
j_gene: TRBJ2-2; v_gene: TRBV28; abundance: -; d_gene: -; CDR3aa: CASSIGGDTGELFF; CDR3nt: TGTGCCAGCAGTATAGGGGGAGACACCGGGGAGCTGTTTTTT
j_gene: TRBJ1-1; v_gene: TRBV28; abundance: -; d_gene: -; CDR3aa: CASSLLEGLNTEAFF; CDR3nt: TGTGCCAGCAGTTTATTGGAGGGACTGAACACTGAAGCTTTCTTT
j_gene: TRBJ1-1; v_gene: TRBV14; abundance: few; d_gene: -; CDR3aa: CASSQGSWQGAFF; CDR3nt: TGTGCCAGCAGCCAAGGTAGCTGGCAGGGAGCTTTCTTT
j_gene: TRBJ1-2; v_gene: TRBV7-6; abundance: -; d_gene: -; CDR3aa: CASSLEEGSSGYTF; CDR3nt: TGTGCCAGCAGCTTAGAGGAGGGTTCCTCTGGCTACACCTTC
j_gene: TRBJ2-7; v_gene: TRBV4-2; abundance: -; d_gene: -; CDR3aa: CASSQGGVGGTYEQYF; CDR3nt: TGTGCCAGCAGCCAAGGGGGGGTGGGGGGAACCTACGAGCAGTACTTC
j_gene: TRBJ1-6; v_gene: TRBV28; abundance: -; d_gene: -; CDR3aa: CASSYIQIAYNSPLHF; CDR3nt: TGTGCCAGCAGTTATATTCAGATAGCTTATAATTCACCCCTCCACTTT
j_gene: TRBJ2-3; v_gene: TRBV23-1; abundance: -; d_gene: TRBD2; CDR3aa: CASSQSGREGTDTQYF; CDR3nt: TGCGCCAGCAGTCAATCTGGGAGGGAGGGCACAGATACGCAGTATTTT
j_gene: TRBJ2-2; v_gene: TRBV10-2; abundance: -; d_gene: TRBD1; CDR3aa: CASSATGGPGELFF; CDR3nt: TGCGCCAGCAGTGCAACAGGGGGGCCCGGGGAGCTGTTTTTT
j_gene: TRBJ2-6; v_gene: TRBV11-3; abundance: -; d_gene: TRBD1; CDR3aa: CASSSGPGTGGPGANVLTF; CDR3nt: TGTGCCAGCAGCTCGGGACCCGGGACAGGGGGCCCCGGGGCCAACGTCCTGACTTTC
j_gene: TRBJ2-3; v_gene: TRBV5-1; abundance: -; d_gene: TRBD2; CDR3aa: CASSRLAGDGTDTQYF; CDR3nt: TGCGCCAGCAGCAGGCTAGCGGGAGACGGCACAGATACGCAGTATTTT